This TCR beta chain comes out of a study of vaccination and CD4 T cells after COVID-19. Study context: Treatment of control cultures consisted of a CEFX pool, an HIV-1 Nef pool, or no peptide. The study's findings and limits: Among convalescent patients, a median approximately 90% of reactive clones emerged only after vaccination.

V gave up 3 bases and J gave up 2 bases; unmatched junction bases: 9. There are 15 residues in the CDR3. Germline CDR1 reads DFQATT; CDR2 reads SNEGSKA (reference sequence). Regarding this clonotype: Its specificity is not known.

Documented treatment: approximately nine-day PBMC culture with coronavirus spike peptide pools or control peptides (ViraFEST assay). Via ViraFEST, peptide pools expanded antigen-specific T cells before TCR sequencing. Cultured CD4+ T-cell DNA underwent Oncomine TCR Beta short-read sequencing. TCRdb itself ran the PCR reads through MiXCR, one entry per CDR3 protein. The top ten clones hold 9% of a sample with over 8,500 distinct CDR3 sequences, about two thirds of them seen once. The sequence was collected from a human donor who had recovered from COVID-19. This sample comprised CD4+ T cells from blood, cultured in vitro, obtained before SARS-CoV-2 vaccination. V and J are TRBV20-1 and TRBJ2-7, with TRBD2 identical over 8 bases. The CDR3 loop is CSARGAGELPYEQYF. For the CDR3, the DNA is TGCAGTGCTAGGGGAGCGGGAGAGCTTCCCTACGAGCAGTACTTC.